This TCR beta chain was sequenced during a study of T cells after yellow fever vaccination. TCRdb itself ran the 5' RACE reads through MiXCR, one entry per CDR3 protein. The profile shows around 300,000 distinct CDR3 sequences, 3.5% to 4.5% of them singletons. V dropped 2 bases and J dropped 0 bases, with 9 bases sitting between them. Per the germline V gene, CDR1 is SGHTA and CDR2 is FQGTGA. The CDR3 totals 15 residues. The sample consisted of PBMCs, taken 15 days after the yellow fever booster vaccination. V is TRBV7-3 and J is TRBJ2-3; tentative D call: TRBD2 (6 bases). This receptor was identified in a man aged 18 to 29 who received the YFV17D yellow fever vaccine. CDR3 protein: CASSLVSGSTDTQYF. In nucleotides, the CDR3 is TGTGCCAGCAGCTTAGTTAGCGGAAGCACAGATACGCAGTATTTT.